The 29 T cell receptor beta chains given below trace back to one sample, sequenced in a study of cytomegalovirus exposure and HLA in healthy donors. The PCR contained 60 Vbeta and 13 Jbeta primers. Libraries were prepared by immunoSEQ multiplex PCR; TCRdb keeps only in-frame clonotypes and omits some of them. In the table there are tens of thousands of clones, 60% to 75% of which are singletons. Sample: PBMCs. The receptors shown here come from a man aged 40-49 years in good health and CMV-seropositive.

The chain links TRBV30 to TRBJ1-1; possibly TRBD1 for D (5 bases). The germline V gene encodes CDR1 GTSNPN and CDR2 SVGIG (reference sequence). The CDR3 has 13 amino acids. V lost 2 bases and J lost 9, with 16 bases in between. In DNA form, the CDR3 reads TGTGCCTGGAGTTCTCCCGGGGGGGGGAAAGCTTTCTTT. This translates into CAWSSPGGGKAFF. The whole variable domain, filled in from reference TRBV30 and TRBJ1-1, reads SQTIHQWPATLVQPVGSPLSLECTVEGTSNPNLYWYRQAAGRGLQLLFYSVGIGQISSEVPQNLSASRPQDRQFILSSKKLLLSDSGFYLCAWSSPGGGKAFFGQGTRLTVV.

The chain employs TRBV28 and TRBJ1-2; 10 bases line up with TRBD1. Germline trimming cut 6 bases from V and 4 bases from J; bases unmatched to any gene: 11. Germline CDR1 MDHEN, CDR2 SYDVKM. The length of the CDR3 is 16 residues. The CDR3 nucleotides are TGTGCCAGCAGGAAGTCACCCGGGACAGGGGCCTATGGCTACACCTTC. Amino acids: CASRKSPGTGAYGYTF.

Comments on this clone: The sample has other DNA sequences that encode this CDR3 too. The J gene is TRBJ1-2, the V gene TRBV6-1; D is unresolved. CDR3 length: 17 residues. V lost 2 bases, J lost 3 bases, and 19 bases lay in between. Germline-derived CDR1 and CDR2 are MNHNS and SASEGT. This CDR3 is CASSEPEVAPRDYGYTF. CDR3 coding DNA: TGTGCCAGCAGTGAACCCGAGGTGGCACCCCGAGACTATGGCTACACCTTC.

This clone has a handful of counts. V usage is TRBV29-1 and J usage is TRBJ1-4; D gene ambiguous. Looked up from germline, CDR1 is SQVTM and CDR2 is ANQGSEA. The CDR3 has 14 residues. Trimming removed 5 bases from V and 0 bases from J, with 10 bases in between. The CDR3 region has the DNA TGCAGCGTTTCCTTTGGAGCAACTAATGAAAAACTGTTTTTT. Translating gives CSVSFGATNEKLFF.

The CDR3 sequence is CASSSPTGGKYTQYF. Here the CDR3 DNA reads TGTGCCAGCAGTTCCCCTACCGGAGGGAAATATACGCAGTATTTT. The V and J genes are TRBV27 and TRBJ2-3; a weak D match, TRBD2 (6 bases). V was cut by 4 bases and J by 7 bases, with 18 bases left in between. The CDR3 runs to 15 residues. Germline lookup yields CDR1 MNHEY and CDR2 SMNVEV (reference sequence).

There are a few counts of this clone. The chain couples TRBV6-5 to TRBJ1-2; no firm D call. Germline V gene data show CDR1 as MNHEY and CDR2 as SVGAGI. This CDR3 spans 13 amino acids. V lost 6 bases, J lost 8 bases, and 16 bases lay in between. The CDR3 DNA sequence: TGTGCCAGCAGGTCGGACTGGGCGTACGGCTACACCTTC. It specifies CASRSDWAYGYTF.

The chain has TRBV5-4 and TRBJ2-5; the D is unclear. This CDR3 has 13 amino acids. V was shortened by 2 bases and J by 2 bases, with 7 bases between the two germline ends. CDR1 and CDR2 (germline): SGHNT, YYREEE (reference sequence). CDR3 residues: CASSFPKQETQYF. In DNA form, the CDR3 reads TGTGCCAGCAGCTTTCCCAAACAAGAGACCCAGTACTTC.

The chain carries TRBV30 and TRBJ2-5, with D perhaps matching TRBD2 (6 bases). The J call may be mistaken, given a closer DNA end match to TRBJ2-7. The CDR3 loop spans 15 amino acids. Germline V gives CDR1 GTSNPN, CDR2 SVGIG (reference sequence). CDR3 in amino acids: CAWTTRGRRGDEQYF. CDR3 bases: TGTGCCTGGACAACCCGGGGGAGGCGGGGCGACGAGCAGTACTTC.

V is TRBV5-6 and J is TRBJ2-7; the D gene is possibly TRBD1 (5 bases). The CDR3 loop spans 12 amino acids. Germline V lookup: CDR1 SGHDT, CDR2 YYEEEE. V was pared by 3 bases and J by 3 bases, with 7 bases between. The CDR3 coding sequence is TGTGCCAGCAGCTCCCAGGGCTACGAGCAGTACTTC. It is translated as CASSSQGYEQYF.

The chain joins TRBV9 to TRBJ2-2; maybe TRBD1 (6 bases). Deletions cut 3 bases from V and 1 base from J, with 10 bases between. The CDR3 contains 15 residues. CDR1 is SGDLS and CDR2 is YYNGEE in the germline V gene. CDR3 nucleotide sequence: TGTGCCAGCAGCGGACGGACAGTGAACACCGGGGAGCTGTTTTTT. Amino acid sequence: CASSGRTVNTGELFF.

This clone was seen more than once but under ten times. The chain links TRBV16 to TRBJ1-5, with a weak D call TRBD1 (5 bases). Trimming took off 0 bases at V and 4 bases at J, with 7 bases between the two ends. From germline, CDR1 is KGHSY and CDR2 FQNENV. This CDR3 is built from 14 residues. CDR3 protein: CASSQSGGNQPQHF. CDR3 DNA sequence: TGTGCCAGCAGCCAATCGGGGGGTAATCAGCCCCAGCATTTT.

The V and J genes are TRBV6-1 and TRBJ2-5; the D gene is possibly TRBD2 (5 bases). CDR3 length equals 17 residues. Trimming took off 2 bases at V and 6 bases at J, with 22 bases between the two ends. Germline V gene lookup returns CDR1 MNHNS and CDR2 SASEGT. CDR3 DNA: TGTGCCAGCAGTGAATTGGGTGGTACCGGGGTGATTCAGACCCAGTACTTC. It yields the protein CASSELGGTGVIQTQYF.

This chain connects TRBV19 to TRBJ1-1; perhaps TRBD1 as D (5 bases). This CDR3 spans 15 amino acids. Trimming stripped 6 bases from V and 0 bases from J, with 14 bases between. CDR1 and CDR2 (germline): LNHDA, SQIVND (reference sequence). CDR3 coding DNA: TGTGCCAGTAGCCCAAGAAAGACAGTGAACACTGAAGCTTTCTTT. As protein: CASSPRKTVNTEAFF.

This clone has more than one count but fewer than ten. This rearrangement joins TRBV11-3 to TRBJ2-3; D unresolved. Trimming cost V 3 bases and J 3 bases, with 7 bases left between them. The CDR3 loop spans 13 amino acids. Germline assignment: CDR1 SGHNT and CDR2 YENEEA. CDR3 DNA sequence: TGTGCCAGCAGCTTGACTTCTACAGATACGCAGTATTTT. It translates to CASSLTSTDTQYF.

The chain recombines TRBV7-2 with TRBJ1-6; no definite D call. This CDR3 comprises 14 residues. Germline V gene lookup returns CDR1 SGHTA and CDR2 FQGNSA. The V gene lost 1 base and the J gene lost 10 bases, with 11 bases spanning the gap. As DNA, the CDR3 is TGTGCCAGCAGCTTAGGCGGGTCCGTGTCACCCCTCCACTTT. This gives the protein CASSLGGSVSPLHF.

The chain is built from TRBV6-4 and TRBJ2-6; the D gene is possibly TRBD2 (6 bases). The CDR3 sequence is 15 residues long. CDR1 MRHNA and CDR2 SNTAGT come from the germline V gene. Trimming stripped 2 bases from V and 1 base from J, with 6 bases between. The CDR3 is CASSDGGSGANVLTF. The CDR3 DNA follows: TGTGCCAGCAGTGACGGGGGGTCTGGGGCCAACGTCCTGACTTTC.

The chain recombines TRBV5-1 with TRBJ2-2, with 8 bases aligning to TRBD2. Germline V CDR1 and CDR2: SGHRS, YFSETQ. Germline trimming cut 0 bases from V and 3 bases from J; bases unmatched to any gene: 4. CDR3 length: 16 amino acids. CDR3 sequence reads: CASSLDSGGYTGELFF. The CDR3 DNA is TGCGCCAGCAGCTTGGACAGCGGGGGATACACCGGGGAGCTGTTTTTT. The entire variable domain, with the rest obtained from reference TRBV5-1 and TRBJ2-2, is as follows: KAGVTQTPRYLIKTRGQQVTLSCSPISGHRSVSWYQQTPGQGLQFLFEYFSETQRNKGNFPGRFSGRQFSNSRSEMNVSTLELGDSALYLCASSLDSGGYTGELFFGEGSRLTVL.

This chain connects TRBV7-8 to TRBJ2-1, with D maybe TRBD2 (6 bases). V gave up 6 bases and J gave up 4 bases, with 16 bases separating them. The CDR3 has 15 residues. Germline lookup yields CDR1 SGHVS and CDR2 FQNEAQ. The CDR3 sequence: CASRVGEDTYNEQFF. As DNA, the CDR3 is TGTGCCAGCAGGGTCGGGGAGGACACATACAATGAGCAGTTCTTC.

The V call is TRBV5-4, the J call TRBJ1-6; 10 bases are shared with TRBD1. This CDR3 region has 15 residues. CDR1 and CDR2 from the germline V gene are SGHNT and YYREEE (reference sequence). J lost 9 bases, V lost 0 bases, and 3 bases had no gene match. The CDR3 is CASSLGQGAFSPLHF. CDR3 coding DNA: TGTGCCAGCAGCTTGGGACAGGGGGCTTTTTCACCCCTCCACTTT.

This chain connects TRBV6-6 to TRBJ2-7; unclear D gene. V lost 6 bases and J 6 bases, leaving 12 bases between the germline ends. This CDR3 is 12 amino acids long. Germline CDR1 reads MNHNY; CDR2 reads SVGAGI (reference sequence). The CDR3, as DNA: TGTGCCAGCAGCCTAGGCCCCTCCGAGCAGTACTTC. Translating it yields CASSLGPSEQYF.

The chain recombines TRBV11-3 with TRBJ2-7; the D gene is possibly TRBD1 (6 bases). The CDR3 has 15 residues. Looked up from germline, CDR1 is SGHNT and CDR2 is YENEEA. V dropped 5 bases and J dropped 2 bases, with 16 bases sitting between them. The CDR3 loop reads CASSQRDKRAYEQYF. CDR3 nucleotide sequence: TGTGCCAGCAGCCAGAGGGACAAGAGGGCCTACGAGCAGTACTTC. The variable domain in full, completed from reference TRBV11-3 and TRBJ2-7, reads EAGVVQSPRYKIIEKKQPVAFWCNPISGHNTLYWYLQNLGQGPELLIRYENEEAVDDSQLPKDRFSAERLKGVDSTLKIQPAELGDSAVYLCASSQRDKRAYEQYFGPGTRLTVT.

This clone was seen a single time. CDR3 coding DNA: TGTGCCAGCAGCTCAGGGACTTTCAATGAGCAGTTCTTC. This sequence encodes CASSSGTFNEQFF. The chain carries TRBV11-2 and TRBJ2-1; a weak D match, TRBD2 (6 bases). CDR1 and CDR2 from the germline V gene are SGHAT and FQNNGV. The CDR3 has 13 amino acids. Between the trimmed V and J ends, which lost 4 bases and 6 bases, there was a span of 10 bases.

This clone was picked up a small number of times. The CDR3 region is CAISDGERAFF. The DNA of the CDR3 is TGTGCCATCAGTGACGGGGAGAGGGCTTTCTTT. The chain links TRBV10-3 to TRBJ1-1; D remains ambiguous. There are 11 residues in the CDR3. The germline V gene has CDR1 ENHRY and CDR2 SYGVKD. Trimming cost V 3 bases and J 11 bases, with 10 bases left between them.

The CDR3 here is CASSLGGGVNQPQHF. The CDR3 nucleotides read TGTGCCAGCAGCTTAGGTGGAGGGGTCAATCAGCCCCAGCATTTT. The chain has TRBV5-4 and TRBJ1-5; D is possibly TRBD1 (5 bases). This CDR3 has 15 residues. Germline CDR1 SGHNT, CDR2 YYREEE (reference sequence). Between the trimmed V and J ends, which lost 2 bases and 3 bases, there was a span of 12 bases.

This chain connects TRBV5-1 to TRBJ2-3, with a possible D match to TRBD2 (5 bases). The length of the CDR3 is 14 residues. The V and J ends lost 4 bases and 2 bases respectively, with 11 bases between them. CDR1 is SGHRS and CDR2 is YFSETQ in the germline V gene. The CDR3 sequence: CASSAMRATDTQYF. In DNA form, the CDR3 reads TGCGCCAGCAGCGCCATGAGGGCCACAGATACGCAGTATTTT.

The genes are TRBV9 and TRBJ1-1; 8 positions match TRBD1. CDR3 size: 18 residues. Per germline, CDR1 SGDLS and CDR2 YYNGEE. V shed 3 bases and J 4 bases; nucleotides not matched to a gene: 17. The CDR3 DNA is TGTGCCAGCAGCGATCCCTTCTCGCAGGGGGCAGGTTTCACTGAAGCTTTCTTT. Protein product: CASSDPFSQGAGFTEAFF.

The V and J genes are TRBV6-1 and TRBJ2-7; 9 bases are shared with TRBD1. Trimming removed 4 bases from V and 4 bases from J; junction bases left unmatched: 8. The CDR3 spans 15 residues. The V gene's germline CDR1 is MNHNS and CDR2 SASEGT. CDR3 loop: CASSALQGARYEQYF. DNA of the CDR3: TGTGCCAGCAGTGCCCTACAGGGGGCGAGATACGAGCAGTACTTC.

The chain couples TRBV28 to TRBJ2-7, with 8 bases identical to TRBD2. From germline, CDR1 is MDHEN and CDR2 SYDVKM. The CDR3 sequence is 16 residues long. Trimming took 3 bases from V and 2 from J; bases not matched to a gene: 9. As DNA, the CDR3 is TGTGCCAGCAGTTTTAGTCCCGGCGGGGGGACCTACGAGCAGTACTTC. This sequence encodes CASSFSPGGGTYEQYF.

The V gene is TRBV11-2, the J gene TRBJ1-5, with TRBD1 matching 7 bases. The CDR3 is 16 residues long. Unmatched junction bases numbered 17, after V lost 8 bases and J lost 7 bases. The germline V gene encodes CDR1 SGHAT and CDR2 FQNNGV. The CDR3 DNA sequence: TGTGCCAGCGGCGCCGCCGGCGACAGGGAAGAACAGCCCCAGCATTTT. Its protein is CASGAAGDREEQPQHF. Full variable domain (remainder filled in from reference TRBV11-2 and TRBJ1-5): EAGVAQSPRYKIIEKRQSVAFWCNPISGHATLYWYQQILGQGPKLLIQFQNNGVVDDSQLPKDRFSAERLKGVDSTLKIQPAKLEDSAVYLCASGAAGDREEQPQHFGDGTRLSIL.